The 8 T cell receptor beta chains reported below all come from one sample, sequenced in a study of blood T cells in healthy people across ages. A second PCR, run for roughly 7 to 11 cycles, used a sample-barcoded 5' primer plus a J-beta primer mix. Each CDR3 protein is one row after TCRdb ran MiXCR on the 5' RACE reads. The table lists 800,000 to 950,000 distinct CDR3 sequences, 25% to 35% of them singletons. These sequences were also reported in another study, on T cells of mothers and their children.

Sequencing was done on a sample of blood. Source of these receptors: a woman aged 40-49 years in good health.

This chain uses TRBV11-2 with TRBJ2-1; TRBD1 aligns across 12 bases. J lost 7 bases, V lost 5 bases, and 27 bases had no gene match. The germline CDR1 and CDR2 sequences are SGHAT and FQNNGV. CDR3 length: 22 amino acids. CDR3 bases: TGTGCCAGCAGCCGCACGGCCTGGACAACCCGGGACAGGGGGCGTTCGAGTAATGAGCAGTTCTTC. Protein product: CASSRTAWTTRDRGRSSNEQFF.

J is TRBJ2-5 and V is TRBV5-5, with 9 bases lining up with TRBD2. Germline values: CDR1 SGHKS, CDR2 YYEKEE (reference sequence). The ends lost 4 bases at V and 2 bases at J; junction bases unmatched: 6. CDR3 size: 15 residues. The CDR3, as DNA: TGTGCCAGCAGCCTACATCTAGCGGGGCAAGAGACCCAGTACTTC. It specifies CASSLHLAGQETQYF. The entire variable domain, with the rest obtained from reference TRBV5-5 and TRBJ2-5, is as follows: DAGVTQSPTHLIKTRGQQVTLRCSPISGHKSVSWYQQVLGQGPQFIFQYYEKEERGRGNFPDRFSARQFPNYSSELNVNALLLGDSALYLCASSLHLAGQETQYFGPGTRLLVL.

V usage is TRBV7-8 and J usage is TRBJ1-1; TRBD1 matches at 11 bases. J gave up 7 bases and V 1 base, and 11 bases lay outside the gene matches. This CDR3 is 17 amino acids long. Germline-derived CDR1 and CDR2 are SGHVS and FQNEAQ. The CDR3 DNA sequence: TGTGCCAGCAGCTTAGTTGATCCCGGGACAGGGGGTGGTGAAGCTTTCTTT. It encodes CASSLVDPGTGGGEAFF. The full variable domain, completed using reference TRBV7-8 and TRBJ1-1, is GAGVSQSPRYKVAKRGQDVALRCDPISGHVSLFWYQQALGQGPEFLTYFQNEAQLDKSGLPSDRFFAERPEGSVSTLKIQRTQQEDSAVYLCASSLVDPGTGGGEAFFGQGTRLTVV.

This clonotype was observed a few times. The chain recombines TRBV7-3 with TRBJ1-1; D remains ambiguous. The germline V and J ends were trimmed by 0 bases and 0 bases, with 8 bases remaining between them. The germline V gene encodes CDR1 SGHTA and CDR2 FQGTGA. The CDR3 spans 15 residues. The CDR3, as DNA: TGTGCCAGCAGCTTAACACTGGCCATGAACACTGAAGCTTTCTTT. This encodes CASSLTLAMNTEAFF. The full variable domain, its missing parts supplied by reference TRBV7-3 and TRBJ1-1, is GAGVSQTPSNKVTEKGKYVELRCDPISGHTALYWYRQSLGQGPEFLIYFQGTGAADDSGLPNDRFFAVRPEGSVSTLKIQRTERGDSAVYLCASSLTLAMNTEAFFGQGTRLTVV.

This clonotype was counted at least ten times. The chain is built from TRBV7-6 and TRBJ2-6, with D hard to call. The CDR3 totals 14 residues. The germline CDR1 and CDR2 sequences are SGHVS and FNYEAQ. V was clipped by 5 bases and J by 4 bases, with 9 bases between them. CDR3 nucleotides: TGTGCCAGCAGCCCCCGCCCGGGGGCCAACGTCCTGACTTTC. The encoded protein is CASSPRPGANVLTF.

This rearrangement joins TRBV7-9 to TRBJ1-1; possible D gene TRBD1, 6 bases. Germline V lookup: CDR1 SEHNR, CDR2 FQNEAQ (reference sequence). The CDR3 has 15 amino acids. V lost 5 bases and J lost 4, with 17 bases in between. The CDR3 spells CASSLQGPMGTEAFF. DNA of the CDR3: TGTGCCAGCAGCCTACAGGGACCTATGGGCACTGAAGCTTTCTTT. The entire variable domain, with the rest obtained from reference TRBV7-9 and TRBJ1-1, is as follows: DTGVSQNPRHKITKRGQNVTFRCDPISEHNRLYWYRQTLGQGPEFLTYFQNEAQLEKSRLLSDRFSAERPKGSFSTLEIQRTEQGDSAMYLCASSLQGPMGTEAFFGQGTRLTVV.

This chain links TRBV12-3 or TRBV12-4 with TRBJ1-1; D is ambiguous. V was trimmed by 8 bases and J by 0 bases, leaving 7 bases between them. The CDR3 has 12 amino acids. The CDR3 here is CASVEVNTEAFF. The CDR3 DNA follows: TGTGCCAGCGTTGAGGTGAACACTGAAGCTTTCTTT.

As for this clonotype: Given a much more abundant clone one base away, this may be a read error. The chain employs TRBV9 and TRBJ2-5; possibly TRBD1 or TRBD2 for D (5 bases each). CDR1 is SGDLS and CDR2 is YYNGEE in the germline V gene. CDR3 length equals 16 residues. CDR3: CANSVGPSGTAETQYF. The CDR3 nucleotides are TGTGCCAACAGCGTAGGCCCCTCGGGGACGGCGGAGACCCAGTACTTC.